These 13 T cell receptor beta chains were all obtained from the same sample, sequenced in a study of metastatic and nonmetastatic thyroid tumors. Thyroid surgery had not been preceded by any treatment in any patient. TCRdb re-clonotyped the PCR reads via MiXCR. The sample lists more than 10,000 clones; 25% to 30% were seen once. The sample comprised tumor tissue. These TCRs come from a female donor with papillary thyroid cancer or a benign thyroid nodule (not recorded which). Some clones in this sample may be carry-over from other donors' samples.

The chain joins TRBV15 to TRBJ1-1; D remains ambiguous. The CDR3 runs to 13 residues. V lost 3 bases to trimming and J lost 12 bases, with 17 bases between them. Looked up from germline, CDR1 is LNHNV and CDR2 is YYDKDF (reference sequence). CDR3 sequence: CATSSDQCLRTFF. The CDR3 nucleotides read TGTGCCACCAGCAGTGACCAGTGCCTGAGAACTTTCTTT.

Within the sample, this clone is medium-sized. The gene calls are TRBV27 and TRBJ2-7, with a possible D match to TRBD1 (5 bases). The CDR3 has 12 amino acids. CDR1 is MNHEY, CDR2 SMNVEV, per germline (reference sequence). V shed 6 bases and J shed 4 bases, with 10 bases lying between them. As DNA, the CDR3 is TGTGCCAGCAGACACCAGGGATACGAGCAGTACTTC. This codes for CASRHQGYEQYF.

This clone has just a few counts. A read error is possible here, since a much larger clone lies one base away. This chain connects TRBV6-1 to TRBJ2-5; D may be TRBD2 (5 bases). This CDR3 region has 13 residues. Trimming removed 10 bases at V and 8 bases at J, with 20 bases between. Germline-derived CDR1 and CDR2 are MNHNS and SASEGT. DNA of the CDR3: TGTGCCACCGCCGAGGGCCCGCGAGATACCCAGTACTTC. Translating gives CATAEGPRDTQYF.

This clone was found many times. The chain carries TRBV5-4 and TRBJ2-3; TRBD2 might be the D (5 bases). V lost 4 bases and J 7 bases, leaving 16 bases between the germline ends. The germline gives CDR1 SGHNT, CDR2 YYREEE (reference sequence). The CDR3 totals 14 residues. CDR3 DNA: TGTGCCAGCAGCCCCGCGGGCAGAACAAATACGCAGTATTTT. It is translated as CASSPAGRTNTQYF.

This clone showed up many times. This chain links TRBV6-1 with TRBJ1-2; D might be TRBD1 (5 bases). Per germline, CDR1 MNHNS and CDR2 SASEGT. Trimming shortened V by 10 bases and J by 5 bases, and 11 bases separated the two germline ends. CDR3 length equals 11 residues. The CDR3 reads CAIGTWYGYTF. The CDR3 DNA sequence: TGTGCCATCGGGACTTGGTATGGCTACACCTTC.

Within the sample, this clone is medium-sized. This sequence joins TRBV5-1 and TRBJ2-7, with D hard to call. Germline V CDR1 and CDR2: SGHRS, YFSETQ. The CDR3 runs to 14 residues. The germline V and J ends were trimmed by 2 bases and 5 bases, with 14 bases remaining between them. This CDR3 reads CASSFEQLMDEQYF. Here the CDR3 DNA reads TGCGCCAGCAGCTTTGAACAGCTAATGGACGAGCAGTACTTC. Full variable domain (missing parts from reference TRBV5-1 and TRBJ2-7): KAGVTQTPRYLIKTRGQQVTLSCSPISGHRSVSWYQQTPGQGLQFLFEYFSETQRNKGNFPGRFSGRQFSNSRSEMNVSTLELGDSALYLCASSFEQLMDEQYFGPGTRLTVT.

The V and J genes are TRBV15 and TRBJ2-7, with D unresolved. Trimming took 0 bases from V and 2 from J, leaving 11 bases between them. Germline values: CDR1 LNHNV, CDR2 YYDKDF (reference sequence). There are 15 residues in the CDR3. The CDR3 sequence is CATSRDSNTPYEQYF. The CDR3 coding sequence is TGTGCCACCAGCAGAGATTCTAACACCCCCTACGAGCAGTACTTC.

V and J are TRBV9 and TRBJ2-5; 8 nucleotides line up with TRBD2. Losses at the gene ends were 6 bases for V and 4 bases for J; bases not matched to a gene: 8. This CDR3 has 14 residues. Germline V gene lookup returns CDR1 SGDLS and CDR2 YYNGEE. Here the CDR3 reads CASIWVAGRETQYF. CDR3 nucleotide sequence: TGTGCCAGCATCTGGGTAGCGGGAAGAGAGACCCAGTACTTC.

The chain combines TRBV7-8 with TRBJ1-1; the D gene is possibly TRBD1 (6 bases). Looked up from germline, CDR1 is SGHVS and CDR2 is FQNEAQ. Trimming took off 5 bases at V and 2 bases at J, with 24 bases between the two ends. The CDR3 is 18 residues long. This chain's CDR3 is CASSLIGWDKGKNTEAFF. In nucleotides, the CDR3 is TGTGCCAGCAGCCTCATAGGGTGGGACAAAGGGAAAAACACTGAAGCTTTCTTT.

The rearrangement joins TRBV3-1 to TRBJ2-7, with D maybe TRBD1 (5 bases). The ends were cut back, 10 bases at V and 2 bases at J, with 15 bases in the middle. The CDR3 has 13 amino acids. Per the germline V gene, CDR1 is LGHDT and CDR2 is YNNKEL (reference sequence). The CDR3 here is CANRQGRAYEQYF. CDR3 bases: TGTGCCAACAGACAAGGCAGGGCCTACGAGCAGTACTTC.

In its sample, this clone was seen a few times. The chain's CDR3 is CASRPPLGSGELFF. CDR3 bases: TGTGCCAGCAGACCTCCCCTAGGCTCCGGGGAGCTGTTTTTT. V gene TRBV28 combines with J gene TRBJ2-2; D gene unclear. V lost 6 bases to trimming and J lost 6 bases, with 14 bases between them. Germline V lookup: CDR1 MDHEN, CDR2 SYDVKM. The CDR3 has 14 amino acids. Complete variable domain (other parts from reference TRBV28 and TRBJ2-2): DVKVTQSSRYLVKRTGEKVFLECVQDMDHENMFWYRQDPGLGLRLIYFSYDVKMKEKGDIPEGYSVSREKKERFSLILESASTNQTSMYLCASRPPLGSGELFFGEGSRLTVL.

The chain combines TRBV18 with TRBJ1-1; perhaps TRBD1 as D (6 bases). The CDR3 extends over 15 amino acids. V lost 5 bases and J 1 base, leaving 14 bases between the germline ends. Germline V CDR1 and CDR2: KGHSH, LQKENI. The CDR3 sequence is CASSALDRSNTEAFF. The DNA for the CDR3 is TGTGCCAGCTCAGCGTTGGACAGATCGAACACTGAAGCTTTCTTT.

This clone was seen a single time. The chain uses TRBV20-1 and TRBJ1-2; unclear D gene. V was pared by 3 bases and J by 4 bases, with 9 bases between. This CDR3 region has 12 residues. Germline-derived CDR1 and CDR2 are DFQATT and SNEGSKA (reference sequence). CDR3 sequence reads: CSASGRSYGYTF. CDR3 bases: TGCAGTGCTAGCGGCAGGAGCTATGGCTACACCTTC.